These 25 T cell receptor beta chains originate from one sample sequenced in a study of identical twins. In TCRdb, the 5' RACE reads were re-called with MiXCR into one record per CDR3 protein. The sample has about 550,000 distinct CDR3 sequences, 20% to 25% seen once. The data were also submitted as part of a second study, on yellow fever vaccine responses in identical twins.

Sequencing was performed on CD4+ T cells sorted from blood. Every receptor here comes from a woman under 30 in good health.

This clonotype was observed a handful of times. The chain is built from TRBV7-9 and TRBJ2-5; D gene uncertain. V was shortened by 5 bases and J by 1 base, with 11 bases between the two germline ends. This CDR3 comprises 14 residues. Germline loops: CDR1 SEHNR, CDR2 FQNEAQ (reference sequence). Here the CDR3 reads CASSRGPTQETQYF. DNA of the CDR3: TGTGCCAGCAGCCGTGGACCGACCCAAGAGACCCAGTACTTC.

This clonotype was seen only a few times. CDR3 sequence (DNA): TGTGCCAGCAGCCCCGGTGGGGGGGCCTTGAACTATGGCTACACCTTC. Its translation: CASSPGGGALNYGYTF. The genes are TRBV9 and TRBJ1-2; a weak D match, TRBD1 (6 bases). Germline lookup yields CDR1 SGDLS and CDR2 YYNGEE. The CDR3 has 16 amino acids. Between the trimmed V and J ends, which lost 4 bases and 2 bases, there was a span of 18 bases.

The chain employs TRBV4-1 and TRBJ2-1; D uncertain. This CDR3 spans 16 amino acids. Deletions cut 4 bases from V and 4 bases from J, with 17 bases between. Looked up from germline, CDR1 is MGHRA and CDR2 is YSYEKL. Here the CDR3 DNA reads TGCGCCAGCAGCCCAACTGGGCCAGTAAATTACAATGAGCAGTTCTTC. This translates into CASSPTGPVNYNEQFF.

This clonotype was seen a few times. The chain carries TRBV9 and TRBJ2-1; D could derive from TRBD1 or TRBD2 (5 bases each). Trimming shortened V by 5 bases and J by 8 bases, and 20 bases separated the two germline ends. The CDR3 loop spans 15 amino acids. CDR1 is SGDLS and CDR2 is YYNGEE in the germline V gene. CDR3 nucleotide sequence: TGTGCCAGCAGAGCCCGGGACGCTAAAGGGGATGAGCAGTTCTTC. This gives the protein CASRARDAKGDEQFF.

The chain combines TRBV4-1 with TRBJ2-1; TRBD2 aligns across 13 bases. Germline CDR1 MGHRA, CDR2 YSYEKL. Germline trimming cut 3 bases from V and 4 bases from J; bases unmatched to any gene: 3. There are 16 residues in the CDR3. CDR3: CASSHPGLAGYNEQFF. Here the CDR3 DNA reads TGCGCCAGCAGCCACCCGGGACTAGCGGGATACAATGAGCAGTTCTTC.

This rearrangement joins TRBV7-8 to TRBJ1-5; D call uncertain. V lost 2 bases, J lost 0 bases, and 11 bases lay in between. This CDR3 comprises 16 residues. Germline-derived CDR1 and CDR2 are SGHVS and FQNEAQ. DNA for the CDR3: TGTGCCAGCAGCTTAATGGGAGACCTTAGCAATCAGCCCCAGCATTTT. Its translation: CASSLMGDLSNQPQHF.

This clonotype was detected only a few times. The chain's CDR3 is CASSTHGTTYTGELFF. For the CDR3, the DNA is TGTGCCAGCAGCACCCACGGGACTACTTACACCGGGGAGCTGTTTTTT. The gene calls are TRBV9 and TRBJ2-2; 7 nucleotides align to TRBD2. After removal of 4 bases from V and 3 bases from J, the junction contained 9 bases not matched to a gene. Per the germline V gene, CDR1 is SGDLS and CDR2 is YYNGEE. The CDR3 runs 16 residues.

This clonotype turned up a few times. V usage is TRBV20-1 and J usage is TRBJ2-3; D may be TRBD1 (5 bases). Trimming stripped 4 bases from V and 2 bases from J, with 13 bases between. The CDR3 is 14 residues long. CDR1 is DFQATT and CDR2 is SNEGSKA in the germline V gene (reference sequence). The CDR3 protein is CSAIDSRTTDTQYF. CDR3 DNA: TGCAGTGCTATAGACAGCAGAACCACAGATACGCAGTATTTT.

This clonotype was seen a handful of times. The rearrangement uses TRBV28 and TRBJ1-1; D is uncertain. The CDR3 extends over 12 amino acids. V lost 11 bases and J 0 bases, leaving 10 bases between the germline ends. In germline, CDR1 is MDHEN, CDR2 SYDVKM. CDR3 protein: CAAWGLNTEAFF. The CDR3, as DNA: TGTGCCGCCTGGGGTTTGAACACTGAAGCTTTCTTT. Supplemented by reference TRBV28 and TRBJ1-1, the full variable domain reads DVKVTQSSRYLVKRTGEKVFLECVQDMDHENMFWYRQDPGLGLRLIYFSYDVKMKEKGDIPEGYSVSREKKERFSLILESASTNQTSMYLCAAWGLNTEAFFGQGTRLTVV.

In its sample, this clonotype was seen a few times. The chain uses TRBV12-3 or TRBV12-4 and TRBJ2-1; 12 bases line up with TRBD2. With V trimmed by 0 bases and J by 3 bases, 6 bases remained unmatched. The length of the CDR3 is 18 residues. CDR3 nucleotide sequence: TGTGCCAGCAGTTTAGCCTCCAAGACTAGCGGGAGCTACAATGAGCAGTTCTTC. This encodes CASSLASKTSGSYNEQFF.

V usage is TRBV20-1 and J usage is TRBJ2-7, with 13 bases identical to TRBD2. CDR3 length: 14 residues. Looked up from germline, CDR1 is DFQATT and CDR2 is SNEGSKA (reference sequence). Unmatched junction bases numbered 6, after V lost 6 bases and J lost 4 bases. The CDR3 bases are TGCAGTGCAGAGGGACTAGCGGGATCATACGAGCAGTACTTC. It yields the protein CSAEGLAGSYEQYF.

This clonotype has a count of ten or more. The chain joins TRBV5-1 to TRBJ1-1; D is unresolved. Germline V lookup: CDR1 SGHRS, CDR2 YFSETQ. Trimming stripped 1 base from V and 5 bases from J, with 15 bases between. There are 15 residues in the CDR3. CDR3 region: CASSLMTSEGTEAFF. CDR3 DNA sequence: TGCGCCAGCAGCTTGATGACGTCCGAAGGGACTGAAGCTTTCTTT.

A few counts support this clonotype. This rearrangement joins TRBV9 to TRBJ2-1, with a tentative D call TRBD2 (6 bases). This CDR3 has 15 amino acids. The V gene's germline CDR1 is SGDLS and CDR2 YYNGEE. Trimming shortened V by 0 bases and J by 8 bases, and 15 bases separated the two germline ends. CDR3 in amino acids: CASSVGAGRFDEQFF. DNA of the CDR3: TGTGCCAGCAGCGTAGGTGCCGGGAGATTCGATGAGCAGTTCTTC. Together with reference TRBV9 and TRBJ2-1, the CDR3 gives the full variable domain: DSGVTQTPKHLITATGQRVTLRCSPRSGDLSVYWYQQSLDQGLQFLIQYYNGEERAKGNILERFSAQQFPDLHSELNLSSLELGDSALYFCASSVGAGRFDEQFFGPGTRLTVL.

A few counts support this clonotype. The chain joins TRBV5-1 to TRBJ2-1; 12 bases match TRBD2. Germline values: CDR1 SGHRS, CDR2 YFSETQ. The CDR3 has 17 residues. Trimming removed 3 bases from V and 10 bases from J; junction bases left unmatched: 14. CDR3 sequence reads: CASSSSSGTSGWREQFF. The CDR3 nucleotides read TGCGCCAGCAGCTCCTCCTCCGGGACTAGCGGGTGGAGGGAGCAGTTCTTC.

This clonotype was found a few times. V and J are TRBV7-2 and TRBJ2-4; perhaps TRBD1 as D (6 bases). The CDR3 has 14 amino acids. The germline V gene encodes CDR1 SGHTA and CDR2 FQGNSA. V shed 1 base and J shed 6 bases, with 10 bases lying between them. The CDR3 reads CASSLDTGSNIQYF. CDR3 nucleotides: TGTGCCAGCAGCTTAGATACAGGGTCAAACATTCAGTACTTC.

The V and J genes are TRBV28 and TRBJ2-7, with TRBD1 identical over 9 bases. The germline V gene has CDR1 MDHEN and CDR2 SYDVKM. V trimming: 3 bases; J trimming: 1 base; junction bases outside the gene matches: 7. This CDR3 comprises 16 residues. The CDR3 loop reads CASSFGGTGISYEQYF. CDR3 bases: TGTGCCAGCAGTTTCGGCGGGACAGGGATATCCTACGAGCAGTACTTC.

The chain links TRBV20-1 to TRBJ2-1; TRBD2 might be the D (6 bases). The CDR3 is 14 amino acids. Germline CDR1 DFQATT, CDR2 SNEGSKA (reference sequence). V was clipped by 0 bases and J by 5 bases, with 11 bases between them. CDR3 sequence reads: CSAREGTGHNEQFF. The CDR3 DNA is TGCAGTGCTAGAGAGGGGACTGGACACAATGAGCAGTTCTTC.

The V and J genes are TRBV20-1 and TRBJ2-3, with 8 bases that match TRBD2. V trimming: 6 bases; J trimming: 4 bases; junction bases outside the gene matches: 9. The CDR3 length is 14 residues. Germline CDR1 DFQATT, CDR2 SNEGSKA (reference sequence). The chain's CDR3 is CSAIGTRMADTQYF. For the CDR3, the DNA is TGCAGTGCGATTGGGACTAGGATGGCAGATACGCAGTATTTT.

The chain uses TRBV15 and TRBJ2-5, with D unclear. The germline V gene encodes CDR1 LNHNV and CDR2 YYDKDF (reference sequence). CDR3 size: 12 residues. Trimming removed 5 bases from V and 2 bases from J, with 6 bases in between. CDR3 sequence: CATSSGQETQYF. The CDR3 nucleotides read TGTGCCACCAGCTCAGGTCAAGAGACCCAGTACTTC.

The CDR3 region has the DNA TGTGCCACCAGAGCAAGCGGGAGCGGAGAGACCCAGTACTTC. It translates to CATRASGSGETQYF. This chain connects TRBV24-1 to TRBJ2-5, with TRBD2 matching 8 bases. This CDR3 region has 14 residues. V trimming: 7 bases; J trimming: 4 bases; junction bases outside the gene matches: 7. Germline V gives CDR1 KGHDR, CDR2 SFDVKD.

In this sample, this clonotype turned up a few times. The rearrangement uses TRBV2 and TRBJ1-5; D is unclear. The germline gives CDR1 SNHLY, CDR2 FYNNEI. The CDR3 is 11 residues long. V was trimmed by 6 bases and J by 11 bases, leaving 11 bases between them. The CDR3 loop reads CASSAGESQHF. Written as DNA, the CDR3 is TGTGCCAGCAGCGCAGGTGAGTCCCAGCATTTT.

The DNA for the CDR3 is TGCGCCAGCAGGGGGACCGGGACTCCCCACAATGAGCAGTTCTTC. The encoded protein is CASRGTGTPHNEQFF. The J gene is TRBJ2-1, the V gene TRBV5-1, with a tentative D call TRBD2 (6 bases). V was shortened by 5 bases and J by 5 bases, with 17 bases between the two germline ends. The length of the CDR3 is 15 residues. Per the germline V gene, CDR1 is SGHRS and CDR2 is YFSETQ.

There are many counts of this clonotype. The rearrangement joins TRBV4-1 to TRBJ2-3; 12 bases fit TRBD2. Germline V lookup: CDR1 MGHRA, CDR2 YSYEKL. The V segment lost 2 bases and the J segment 7 bases; nucleotides outside the gene matches: 4. The CDR3 has 15 amino acids. The DNA of the CDR3 is TGCGCCAGCAGCCAACTGACTAGCGGGAGAAATACGCAGTATTTT. Its protein product is CASSQLTSGRNTQYF.

V usage is TRBV10-3 and J usage is TRBJ2-1; weak D call: TRBD2 (7 bases). Germline CDR1 is ENHRY and CDR2 is SYGVKD. The CDR3 loop spans 15 amino acids. V was clipped by 0 bases and J by 9 bases, with 15 bases between them. Here the CDR3 reads CAISESKGGAGEQFF. Written as DNA, the CDR3 is TGTGCCATCAGTGAGTCGAAGGGGGGGGCGGGTGAGCAGTTCTTC.

A few counts support this clonotype. The rearrangement links TRBV7-2 to TRBJ1-2, with D perhaps matching TRBD1 (5 bases). The CDR3 consists of 14 residues. V was shortened by 5 bases and J by 8 bases, with 18 bases between the two germline ends. Looked up from germline, CDR1 is SGHTA and CDR2 is FQGNSA. The CDR3 nucleotides read TGTGCCAGCAGCGCCCTGGGACCCCTTCAAGGCTACACCTTC. Its protein product is CASSALGPLQGYTF.